The following is a TCR beta chain sequence with its context. The target of this receptor is not known. No much larger clonotype is one base removed from it; base qualities were not supplied. Libraries were made using the immunoSEQ multiplex PCR assay. A mixture of 60 forward primers for TCR Vbeta segments and 13 reverse primers for TCR Jbeta segments was used in the multiplex PCR. The CDR3 region of rearranged TCR beta genes was amplified from genomic DNA with a multiplex PCR assay. The amplified TCR beta libraries were sequenced on the Illumina HiSeq System as 87-base-pair reads. The source study handled its data this way. In a later analysis, approximately 74 million unique TCR beta chains were counted across the 650 to 700 repertoires, and roughly 10 million of these chains were shared by at least two donors. A nearest-neighbor algorithm error-corrected the raw reads and collapsed the reads into unique sequences, merging closely related sequences to remove PCR and sequencing errors. V, D and J gene segments were assigned by aligning CDR3 sequences to IMGT reference sequences. For a sequence to be retained, at least a six-nucleotide match to both a V gene segment and a J gene segment was required. A rearrangement was called productive if the CDR3 had no stop codons and remained in frame with V and J, and every other rearrangement was called non-productive. Following IMGT convention, CDR3 was defined as the stretch from the second conserved V-encoded cysteine up to the conserved J-encoded phenylalanine. Sequences without an unambiguous match to a single V gene segment were excluded from the earlier analysis of 500 to 700 of the donors. In an earlier analysis of a few hundred of the donors, V segments were called functional above 56.7% productive rearrangements and were called segregating when the between-donor standard deviation exceeded 5%. A statistical classification framework was built for diagnosing cytomegalovirus status from the catalog of TCR beta chain sequences. V and J gene assignment, in a later analysis, came from comparing TCR nucleotide sequences with IMGT/GENE-DB human TR gene sequences. The TCRdist pipeline was used in a later analysis to assign CDR3 sequences and most-parsimonious VDJ recombination scenarios. A later analysis defined each TCR beta chain by its CDR3 amino acid sequence plus V-gene family, and excluded reads lacking a unique V-gene family. As a way to deal with suspected cross-contamination and a sequencing artifact, a later analysis dropped 500 to 700 nucleotide sequences that were highly shared and had low generation probability. A later analysis calculated a clonal expansion index for each public chain from normalized within-repertoire ranks of inferred template counts. A later analysis computed generation probabilities with a VDJ recombination model fitted to out-of-frame rearrangements, and checked the results against IGoR. In a later analysis, TCR-TCR, TCR-HLA and TCR-CMV co-occurrence was scored with hypergeometric tests, and a repertoire-size bias correction was applied to TCR pairs. In a later analysis, false discovery rates were estimated by permuting HLA or CMV assignments 20 times. In a later analysis, co-occurring TCRs were grouped using DBSCAN, and TCRdist sequence similarity was added for clustering within HLA-allele-positive subsets. Co-occurrence clustering excluded repertoires with fewer than 30,000 or more than 120,000 public chains, plus five with anomalous nucleotide sharing. The immuneACCESS repertoire file appears here via TCRdb, limited to in-frame rearrangements. These files lack a portion of the clones; in checked studies, under half of the deficit traces to unresolved V genes, and the cause of the others is not known. The V and J calls and clone size come from that table; D and trimming were worked out from the DNA. For this sample there are 140,000 or so clones; 75% to 90% appear just once. Of the sample, roughly 4.5% is held by the ten largest clones.

The cohort consisted of hundreds of healthy bone marrow donors. At the time of sampling, every cohort member was nominally healthy, though immune exposures that went unrecorded were likely present. The donor tested CMV seronegative, placing the donor among the 300 to 400 seronegative members of the cohort. Every donor gave a peripheral blood sample, and the peripheral blood mononuclear cells from that sample were used for TCR beta sequencing. The Qiagen DNeasy Blood Extraction Kit was used to extract genomic DNA from the blood cell samples. These data originate in a study of cytomegalovirus exposure and HLA in healthy donors (TCRdb year 2017). Regarding the research as a whole: An earlier analysis of 587 of the donors reported 276 Gb of sequence data and 117 million unique TCR beta sequences obtained from about 179 million T cells. Typing coverage varied by locus: roughly 629-630 donors for A, B, C, DRB1 and DQB1; roughly 560 for DQA1; 600 to 610 for DPA1; approximately 470 for DPB1. The study aimed to test whether signatures of past pathogen exposure could be identified by cataloging public T cell receptors. In an earlier analysis of roughly 580 of the donors, high-throughput TCR beta sequencing was used to judge whether each TCR beta V gene segment behaved as functional or pseudogenic. All discovery cohort repertoires had been generated using a single sequencing platform. Rather than using new phenotypic data, the later analysis identified candidate immune exposures from TCR beta sequences and from how often those sequences occurred across donors. Across about 380 genotyped donors of the cohort, an average of about 250,000 unique TCR beta nucleotide sequences per donor were sequenced, and around 20% of those sequences were non-productive. The genetic ancestry cluster associated with self-reported Caucasian donors included approximately 85% of the roughly 360 genotyped donors. Because of strong linkage in the cohort, roughly five DR-DQ haplotypes were treated as single units for association and clustering. Donor age, sex, ethnicity and CMV serostatus were compiled alongside the repertoire data. About 280 gigabases of sequencing data and tens of millions of unique TCR sequences were included in an early release covering about 700 HLA-typed donors. HLA typing covered class I and class II loci at four-digit resolution. Genome-wide SNP genotypes for about three fifths of the roughly 670 donors were used in a later genetic analysis, which treated that subset as a discovery cohort. In addition to the first cohort of around 670 subjects, a separate validation cohort of some 120 different subjects was used. Using immunosequencing, the study profiled T cell repertoires from 500 to 800 subjects and related those repertoires to cytomegalovirus serostatus. High-throughput TCR immunosequencing, statistical association of individual TCRs with disease status, and machine learning were combined to predict cytomegalovirus infection status. In a later analysis, previously published TCR beta repertoires from 550 to 700 donors were re-analyzed and high-resolution HLA genotyping was added so that TCR occurrence patterns could be studied. Overall study outcomes, separate from this receptor: The authors suggested that the approach could potentially be generalized to other disease states and immunological phenotypes. Linkage disequilibrium might explain the correlated functional status among segregating V segments, but an unknown experimental factor could not be ruled out. According to a later analysis, TCR association rates differed among HLA loci, with DRB1 alleles showing the most associated TCRs and HLA-C alleles showing the fewest. At a false discovery rate of 0.05, a later analysis linked some 18,000 TCR beta sequences to specific HLA alleles. Because HLA typing was unavailable for some donors at each locus, only the typed subset was used in association tests. Several of the top co-occurrence clusters appeared to be linked to parvovirus B19, influenza, CMV and Epstein-Barr virus, according to a later analysis. A further reported finding was that TCR beta sequences accurately predicted the HLA-A and HLA-B alleles for most subjects in the first cohort. In both the original and validation cohorts, the classifier was reported to diagnose cytomegalovirus status with high specificity and sensitivity. A later genetic analysis associated a missense DCLRE1C variant with V-gene and J-gene trimming of TCR beta chains, and an independent cohort replicated the association. In this cohort, only TCR beta chains were sequenced, and detectable features were limited by the absence of alpha or paired-chain data. For the cohort, immune exposure information was limited to CMV serostatus. When HLA alleles, especially DR and DQ, strongly co-occurred, attributing TCR associations to individual alleles was difficult. A total of fewer than 200 TCR beta chains were listed by the study as associated with cytomegalovirus. Most TCR sequences were observed very rarely across donors, whereas some public TCRs were present in many individuals. Most CMV-associated TCR beta chains appeared to be HLA-restricted in a later analysis, and the HLA associations seemed to be driven largely by CMV exposure. Because counts were too low, 15 to 20 rarely observed V segments, including chromosome 9 orphons, were excluded from the earlier analysis of some 540 of the donors. In a later genetic analysis, fewer N-insertions in productive TCRs were reported among donors in an Asian-associated ancestry cluster than the approximately 710-donor mean. The sequencing pipeline was judged likely to have produced a cluster of highly shared sequence variants as a technical artifact. Three of the identified cytomegalovirus-associated TCR beta chains were confirmed in vitro to be specific for cytomegalovirus antigens. The presence/absence analyses assumed that sequencing depth was roughly uniform across donors, and that assumption may not be true. An earlier analysis of approximately 590 of the donors showed that most TCR beta V segments appeared in productive rearrangements either about 87% or about 30% of the time, which broadly matched IMGT annotations. In a later analysis, HLA-associated TCR beta chains were found to be more clonally expanded and to have lower generation probabilities than equally common non-associated chains.

The sample taken for sequencing was PBMCs. The receptor was isolated from a middle-aged man in good health and CMV-seronegative.

For the CDR3, the sequence is CASDPQNMNTEAFF. The nucleotides are TGTGCCAGCGATCCCCAGAATATGAACACTGAAGCTTTCTTT. This receptor chain uses TRBV6-1 and TRBJ1-1; no D gene call is confident. The CDR3 runs 14 amino acids, cysteine and phenylalanine included. The CDR3 DNA has 42 bases and is translated from base 1. The germline V gene encodes CDR1 MNHNS and CDR2 SASEGT. Deletion took 8 bases off V and 0 bases off J, with a span of 13 bases between the germline ends.